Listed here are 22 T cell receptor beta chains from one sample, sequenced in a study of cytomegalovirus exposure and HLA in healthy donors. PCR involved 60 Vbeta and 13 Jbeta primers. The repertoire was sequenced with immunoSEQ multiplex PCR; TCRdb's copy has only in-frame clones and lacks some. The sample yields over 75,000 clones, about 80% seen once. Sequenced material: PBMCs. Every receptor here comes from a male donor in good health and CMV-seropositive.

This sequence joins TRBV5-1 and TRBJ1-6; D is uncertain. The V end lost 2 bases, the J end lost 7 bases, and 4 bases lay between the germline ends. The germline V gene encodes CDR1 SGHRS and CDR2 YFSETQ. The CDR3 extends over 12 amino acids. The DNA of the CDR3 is TGCGCCAGCAGCTTCCCGAATTCACCCCTCCACTTT. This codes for CASSFPNSPLHF.

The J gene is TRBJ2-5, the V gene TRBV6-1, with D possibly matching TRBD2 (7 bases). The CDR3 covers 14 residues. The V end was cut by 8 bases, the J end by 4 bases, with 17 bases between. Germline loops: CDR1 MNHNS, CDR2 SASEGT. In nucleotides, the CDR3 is TGTGCCAGCCATTTAAAGGGGGGGCTAGAGACCCAGTACTTC. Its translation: CASHLKGGLETQYF.

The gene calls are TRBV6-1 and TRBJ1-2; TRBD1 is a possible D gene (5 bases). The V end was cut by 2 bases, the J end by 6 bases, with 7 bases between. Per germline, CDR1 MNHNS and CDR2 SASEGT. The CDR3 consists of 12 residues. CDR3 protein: CASSERGNGYTF. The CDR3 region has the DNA TGTGCCAGCAGTGAACGGGGGAATGGCTACACCTTC.

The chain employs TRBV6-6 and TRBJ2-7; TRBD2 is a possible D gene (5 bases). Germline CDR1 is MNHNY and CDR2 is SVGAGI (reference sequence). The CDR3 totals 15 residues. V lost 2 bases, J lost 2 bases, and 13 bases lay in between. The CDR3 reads CASSYEDWITYEQYF. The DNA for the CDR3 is TGTGCCAGCAGTTACGAGGACTGGATAACCTACGAGCAGTACTTC.

The DNA for the CDR3 is TGTGCCAGCAGCCCTTCTGGAGCTAGCGGGGGGGTTAACACCGGGGAGCTGTTTTTT. As protein: CASSPSGASGGVNTGELFF. The chain joins TRBV4-2 to TRBJ2-2; TRBD2 aligns across 12 bases. The V and J ends lost 4 bases and 2 bases, in that order; junction bases with no gene match: 11. This CDR3 region has 19 residues. Germline V gene data show CDR1 as LGHNA and CDR2 as YNFKEQ.

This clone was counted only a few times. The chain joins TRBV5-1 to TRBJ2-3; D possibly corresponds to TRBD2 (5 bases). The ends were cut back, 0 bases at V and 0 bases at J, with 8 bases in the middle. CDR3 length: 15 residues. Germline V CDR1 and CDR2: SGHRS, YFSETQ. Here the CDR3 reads CASSLAGSSTDTQYF. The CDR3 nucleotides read TGCGCCAGCAGCTTGGCGGGGAGTAGCACAGATACGCAGTATTTT.

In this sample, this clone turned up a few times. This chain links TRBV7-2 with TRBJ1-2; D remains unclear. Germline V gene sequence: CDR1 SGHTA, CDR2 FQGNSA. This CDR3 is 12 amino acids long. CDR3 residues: CASRRANYGYTF. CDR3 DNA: TGTGCTAGCCGAAGAGCTAACTATGGCTACACCTTC.

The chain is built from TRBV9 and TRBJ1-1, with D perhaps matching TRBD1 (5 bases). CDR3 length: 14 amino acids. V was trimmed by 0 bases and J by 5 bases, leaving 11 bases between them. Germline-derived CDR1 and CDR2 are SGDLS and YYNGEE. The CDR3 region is CASSVGQFRTEAFF. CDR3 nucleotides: TGTGCCAGCAGCGTAGGACAGTTTAGGACTGAAGCTTTCTTT. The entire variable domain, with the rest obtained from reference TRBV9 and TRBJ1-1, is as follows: DSGVTQTPKHLITATGQRVTLRCSPRSGDLSVYWYQQSLDQGLQFLIQYYNGEERAKGNILERFSAQQFPDLHSELNLSSLELGDSALYFCASSVGQFRTEAFFGQGTRLTVV.

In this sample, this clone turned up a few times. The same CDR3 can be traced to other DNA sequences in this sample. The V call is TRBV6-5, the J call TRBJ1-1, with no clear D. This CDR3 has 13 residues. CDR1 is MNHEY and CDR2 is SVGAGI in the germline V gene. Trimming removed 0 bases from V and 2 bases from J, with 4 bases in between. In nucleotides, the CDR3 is TGTGCCAGCAGTTACTCGGCCAACACTGAAGCTTTCTTT. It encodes CASSYSANTEAFF.

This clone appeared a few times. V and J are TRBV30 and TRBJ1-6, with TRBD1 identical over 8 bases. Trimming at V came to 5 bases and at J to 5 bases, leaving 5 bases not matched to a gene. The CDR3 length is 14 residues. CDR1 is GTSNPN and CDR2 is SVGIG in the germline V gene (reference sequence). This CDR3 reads CAWLRDRNNSPLHF. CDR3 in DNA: TGTGCCTGGCTCCGGGACAGGAATAATTCACCCCTCCACTTT.

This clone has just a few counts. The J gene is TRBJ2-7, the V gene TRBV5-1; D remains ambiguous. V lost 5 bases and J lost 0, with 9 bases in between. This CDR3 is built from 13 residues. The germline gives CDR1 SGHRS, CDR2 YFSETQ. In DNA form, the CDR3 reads TGCGCCAGCAGTCTACAGAGCTCCTACGAGCAGTACTTC. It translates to CASSLQSSYEQYF.

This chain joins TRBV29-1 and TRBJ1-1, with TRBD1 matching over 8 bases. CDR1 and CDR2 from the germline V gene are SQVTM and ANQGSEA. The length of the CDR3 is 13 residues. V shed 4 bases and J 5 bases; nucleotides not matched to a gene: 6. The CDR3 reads CSVGRGLETEAFF. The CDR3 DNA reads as TGCAGCGTTGGCAGGGGGCTGGAGACTGAAGCTTTCTTT.

In nucleotides, the CDR3 is TGTGCCAGCAGCGGTCCAGCGGGGGACACCGGGGAGCTGTTTTTT. Its translation is CASSGPAGDTGELFF. The rearrangement links TRBV9 to TRBJ2-2; 8 nucleotides match TRBD2. This CDR3 is 15 amino acids long. CDR1 SGDLS and CDR2 YYNGEE come from the germline V gene. Losses at the gene ends were 3 bases for V and 3 bases for J; bases not matched to a gene: 4.

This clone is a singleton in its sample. This chain's CDR3 is CASTRTGAVNTEAFF. For the CDR3, the DNA is TGTGCCAGCACGAGGACAGGGGCGGTGAACACTGAAGCTTTCTTT. The chain combines TRBV7-8 with TRBJ1-1; 9 bases line up with TRBD1. J lost 0 bases, V lost 7 bases, and 6 bases had no gene match. CDR3 length equals 15 residues. Looked up from germline, CDR1 is SGHVS and CDR2 is FQNEAQ.

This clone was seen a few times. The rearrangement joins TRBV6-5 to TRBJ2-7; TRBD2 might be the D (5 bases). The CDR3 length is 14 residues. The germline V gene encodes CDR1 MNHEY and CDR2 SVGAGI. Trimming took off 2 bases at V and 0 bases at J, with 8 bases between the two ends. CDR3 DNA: TGTGCCAGCAGTTACGGAGGAGACTCCTACGAGCAGTACTTC. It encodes CASSYGGDSYEQYF.

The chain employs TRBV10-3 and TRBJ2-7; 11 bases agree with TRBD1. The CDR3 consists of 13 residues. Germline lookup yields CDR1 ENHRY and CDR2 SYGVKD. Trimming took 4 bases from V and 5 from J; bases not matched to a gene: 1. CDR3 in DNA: TGTGCCATCAGTGGGACAGGGGGCGACGAGCAGTACTTC. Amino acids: CAISGTGGDEQYF.

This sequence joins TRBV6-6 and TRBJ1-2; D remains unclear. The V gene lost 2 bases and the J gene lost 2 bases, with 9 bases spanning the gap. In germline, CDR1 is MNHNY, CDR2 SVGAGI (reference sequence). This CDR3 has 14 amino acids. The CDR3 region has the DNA TGTGCCAGCAGTTACCGAGATTTAAACTATGGCTACACCTTC. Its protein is CASSYRDLNYGYTF.

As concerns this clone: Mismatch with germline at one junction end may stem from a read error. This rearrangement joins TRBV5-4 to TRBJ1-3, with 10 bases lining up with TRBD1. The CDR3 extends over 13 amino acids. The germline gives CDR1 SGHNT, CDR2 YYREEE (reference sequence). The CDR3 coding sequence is TGTGCCAGCAGCAGAGGGACAGGGGACCTCCCAGATTTT. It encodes CASSRGTGDLPDF.

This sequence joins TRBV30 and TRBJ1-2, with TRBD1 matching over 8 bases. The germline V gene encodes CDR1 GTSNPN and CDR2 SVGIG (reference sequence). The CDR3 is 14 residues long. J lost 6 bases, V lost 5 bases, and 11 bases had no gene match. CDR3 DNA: TGTGCCTGGGGGGGACTGGACAGGGCTGATGGCTACACCTTC. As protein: CAWGGLDRADGYTF.

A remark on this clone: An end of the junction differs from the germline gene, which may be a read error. The CDR3 region has the DNA TGTGCCAGCAGTGAAGGAACCGTTAGCAACCAGCCCCAGCATTTT. Translation: CASSEGTVSNQPQHF. The rearrangement links TRBV6-1 to TRBJ1-5; D unresolved. This CDR3 region has 15 residues. Looked up from germline, CDR1 is MNHNS and CDR2 is SASEGT.

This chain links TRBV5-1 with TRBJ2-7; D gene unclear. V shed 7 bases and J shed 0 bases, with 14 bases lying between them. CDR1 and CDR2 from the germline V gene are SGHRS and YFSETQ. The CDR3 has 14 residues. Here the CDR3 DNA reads TGCGCCAGCCAACCGACAACCCTCTCCTACGAGCAGTACTTC. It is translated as CASQPTTLSYEQYF.

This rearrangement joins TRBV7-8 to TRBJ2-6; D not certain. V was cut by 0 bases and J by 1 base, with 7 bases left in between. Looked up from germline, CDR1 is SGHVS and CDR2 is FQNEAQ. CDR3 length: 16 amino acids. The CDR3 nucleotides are TGTGCCAGCAGCTTAGCGTCCGTTTCTGGGGCCAACGTCCTGACTTTC. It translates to CASSLASVSGANVLTF.